The 16 T cell receptor beta chains below were found in one sample sequenced in a study of blood T cell repertoires in COVID-19. Clones were read by immunoSEQ multiplex PCR, and TCRdb kept only the in-frame ones, dropping some. In the table there are some 200,000 clones, 86% of which are singletons. The sequencing sample was made of peripheral blood. These receptors all come from a woman in her fifties or sixties with acute or convalescent COVID-19.

This chain uses TRBV6-5 with TRBJ1-1; D is uncertain. The CDR3 covers 13 residues. In germline, CDR1 is MNHEY, CDR2 SVGAGI. Deletions cut 8 bases from V and 0 bases from J, with 10 bases between. The CDR3 loop reads CASLGSLNTEAFF. The CDR3 nucleotides are TGTGCCAGCTTGGGCAGCTTGAACACTGAAGCTTTCTTT.

This clone was counted once. The V gene is TRBV27, the J gene TRBJ1-6; TRBD1 matches at 8 bases. In germline, CDR1 is MNHEY, CDR2 SMNVEV (reference sequence). This CDR3 comprises 15 residues. V shed 5 bases and J 5 bases; nucleotides not matched to a gene: 5. The CDR3 nucleotides are TGTGCCAGCAGTATATGGACAGGGAATAATTCACCCCTCCACTTT. Protein: CASSIWTGNNSPLHF.

The chain has TRBV6-1 and TRBJ2-7, with D maybe TRBD1 (6 bases). The germline V gene encodes CDR1 MNHNS and CDR2 SASEGT. Trimming took 3 bases from V and 2 from J, leaving 11 bases between them. The CDR3 contains 14 residues. CDR3 protein: CASSERTATYEQYF. Written as DNA, the CDR3 is TGTGCCAGCAGTGAGAGGACAGCCACCTACGAGCAGTACTTC.

The rearrangement links TRBV30 to TRBJ2-7, with 9 bases aligning to TRBD2. There are 17 residues in the CDR3. J was trimmed by 3 bases and V by 1 base; bases with no gene match: 13. CDR1 is GTSNPN and CDR2 is SVGIG in the germline V gene (reference sequence). DNA for the CDR3: TGTGCCTGGAGTGGTCTAGCGGGATCAACGGACGGCTACGAGCAGTACTTC. Residues: CAWSGLAGSTDGYEQYF. Full variable domain (missing parts from reference TRBV30 and TRBJ2-7): SQTIHQWPATLVQPVGSPLSLECTVEGTSNPNLYWYRQAAGRGLQLLFYSVGIGQISSEVPQNLSASRPQDRQFILSSKKLLLSDSGFYLCAWSGLAGSTDGYEQYFGPGTRLTVT.

The chain combines TRBV7-8 with TRBJ2-7, with a weak D call TRBD1 (6 bases). Trimming removed 5 bases from V and 5 bases from J, with 10 bases in between. The CDR3 totals 12 residues. Germline CDR1 and CDR2: SGHVS and FQNEAQ. The DNA of the CDR3 is TGTGCCAGCAGCCAGCACAGGGACGAGCAGTACTTC. Translating gives CASSQHRDEQYF.

The chain combines TRBV15 with TRBJ1-6, with 7 nucleotides matching TRBD1. Germline V gene lookup returns CDR1 LNHNV and CDR2 YYDKDF (reference sequence). Losses at the gene ends were 3 bases for V and 2 bases for J; bases not matched to a gene: 7. The CDR3 has 17 amino acids. The CDR3 here is CATSRVTGRTYNSPLHF. The CDR3 DNA reads as TGTGCCACCAGCAGGGTGACAGGGAGGACCTATAATTCACCCCTCCACTTT.

The V and J genes are TRBV7-3 and TRBJ1-5; D is perhaps TRBD1 (6 bases). Germline CDR1 SGHTA, CDR2 FQGTGA. The CDR3 runs 13 residues. V was shortened by 6 bases and J by 5 bases, with 11 bases between the two germline ends. CDR3 in DNA: TGTGCCAGCAGTCGGGACATCCATCAGCCCCAGCATTTT. Translation gives CASSRDIHQPQHF.

V and J are TRBV29-1 and TRBJ2-5; D may be TRBD2 (7 bases). Germline V CDR1 and CDR2: SQVTM, ANQGSEA. The V gene lost 7 bases and the J gene lost 0 bases, with 12 bases spanning the gap. This CDR3 is built from 13 residues. The CDR3 DNA reads TGCAGCGCCGTAGGGGGGGACCAAGAGACCCAGTACTTC. Protein sequence: CSAVGGDQETQYF. Drawing the rest from reference TRBV29-1 and TRBJ2-5, the complete variable domain is SAVISQKPSRDICQRGTSLTIQCQVDSQVTMMFWYRQQPGQSLTLIATANQGSEATYESGFVIDKFPISRPNLTFSTLTVSNMSPEDSSIYLCSAVGGDQETQYFGPGTRLLVL.

The rearrangement joins TRBV7-9 to TRBJ2-1; a possible D gene is TRBD2 (5 bases). The CDR3 covers 15 residues. CDR1 and CDR2 (germline): SEHNR, FQNEAQ (reference sequence). The ends were cut back, 2 bases at V and 6 bases at J, with 14 bases in the middle. In nucleotides, the CDR3 is TGTGCCAGCAGCTTAATGTGGGGAGAGGTCAATGAGCAGTTCTTC. Protein: CASSLMWGEVNEQFF.

J is TRBJ1-5 and V is TRBV30, with 7 bases identical to TRBD1. The V gene end was trimmed by 5 bases and the J gene end by 6 bases; junction bases not matched to a gene: 7. The CDR3 has 13 residues. Germline loops: CDR1 GTSNPN, CDR2 SVGIG (reference sequence). The CDR3 is CAWVDRVGQPQHF. In DNA form, the CDR3 reads TGTGCCTGGGTAGACAGGGTAGGTCAGCCCCAGCATTTT.

This chain joins TRBV11-3 and TRBJ2-1, with 8 bases fitting TRBD2. The germline CDR1 and CDR2 sequences are SGHNT and YENEEA. The CDR3 sequence is 16 residues long. Losses at the gene ends were 0 bases for V and 6 bases for J; bases not matched to a gene: 7. The CDR3 here is CASSLDNGLAFNEQFF. DNA for the CDR3: TGTGCCAGCAGCTTAGATAACGGACTAGCTTTCAATGAGCAGTTCTTC.

CDR3 nucleotide sequence: TGTGCCAGCAGTTATATGCTCGGACAGGATGGAAACACCATATATTTT. Its translation is CASSYMLGQDGNTIYF. The gene calls are TRBV6-9 and TRBJ1-3; TRBD1 agrees at 7 bases. The ends lost 2 bases at V and 3 bases at J; junction bases unmatched: 7. The CDR3 extends over 16 amino acids. Looked up from germline, CDR1 is MNHGY and CDR2 is SVAAGI.

This clone was picked up a small number of times. The chain recombines TRBV4-2 with TRBJ1-4, with TRBD1 matching 11 bases. CDR3 length equals 17 residues. Losses at the gene ends were 0 bases for V and 8 bases for J; bases not matched to a gene: 8. Germline V lookup: CDR1 LGHNA, CDR2 YNFKEQ. The DNA for the CDR3 is TGTGCCAGCAGCCAAGATCTGAGGACAGGGGGCAGGGAAAAACTGTTTTTT. It yields the protein CASSQDLRTGGREKLFF.

The rearrangement links TRBV20-1 to TRBJ2-1; 7 bases are a match to TRBD2. The CDR3 is 11 amino acids. After removal of 5 bases from V and 9 bases from J, the junction contained 4 bases not matched to a gene. Germline V gene data show CDR1 as DFQATT and CDR2 as SNEGSKA (reference sequence). The CDR3 sequence: CSASGGVEQFF. The CDR3 coding sequence is TGCAGTGCTTCGGGGGGTGTTGAGCAGTTCTTC.

V and J are TRBV4-3 and TRBJ2-3, with 11 bases fitting TRBD2. Germline-derived CDR1 and CDR2 are LGHNA and YSLEER. J was trimmed by 3 bases and V by 0 bases; bases with no gene match: 5. This CDR3 contains 17 residues. The chain's CDR3 is CASSQDYRLAGTDTQYF. As DNA, the CDR3 is TGCGCCAGCAGCCAAGACTATAGACTAGCGGGGACAGATACGCAGTATTTT.

The DNA for the CDR3 is TGCAGCGTTGATTGGCTCAATGAGCAGTTCTTC. Protein product: CSVDWLNEQFF. The chain recombines TRBV29-1 with TRBJ2-1; D is undetermined. Germline lookup yields CDR1 SQVTM and CDR2 ANQGSEA. V lost 3 bases and J lost 6, with 6 bases in between. The CDR3 loop spans 11 amino acids.